A single sample gave rise to the 5 T cell receptor beta chains below, sequenced in a study of shared T cell receptors in the human thymus. Sequencing used immunoSEQ multiplex PCR; TCRdb keeps in-frame clones, though not all of them. The data contain hundreds of thousands of clones, roughly 85% of them singletons. The same sample was also used in a study of human thymus T cells.

The sequenced sample was thymocytes. The receptors shown here come from a girl under three years old with a congenital heart defect.

CDR3 amino acids: CASSLPPRTGEDYEQYF. The DNA for the CDR3 is TGTGCCAGCAGCTTACCCCCACGTACAGGGGAGGACTACGAGCAGTACTTC. This chain links TRBV11-2 with TRBJ2-7; D might be TRBD1 (7 bases). Germline loops: CDR1 SGHAT, CDR2 FQNNGV. The CDR3 contains 17 residues. Trimming removed 2 bases from V and 3 bases from J, with 20 bases in between.

This chain joins TRBV25-1 and TRBJ2-5; the match to TRBD2 covers 11 bases. Trimming cost V 2 bases and J 6 bases; bases outside gene matches: 5. The length of the CDR3 is 15 residues. The germline V gene has CDR1 MGHDK and CDR2 SYGVNS. For the CDR3, the DNA is TGTGCCAGCAGTGAAAGACTAGCGGGGATGAAGACCCAGTACTTC. Translation gives CASSERLAGMKTQYF.

The chain recombines TRBV9 with TRBJ1-2, with D unresolved. Between the trimmed V and J ends, which lost 4 bases and 8 bases, there was a span of 18 bases. This CDR3 comprises 14 residues. Germline V CDR1 and CDR2: SGDLS, YYNGEE. CDR3 in amino acids: CASSSRHPGQGYTF. The DNA for the CDR3 is TGTGCCAGCAGCTCTCGACACCCCGGCCAGGGCTACACCTTC.

The rearrangement links TRBV2 to TRBJ1-1; 9 nucleotides line up with TRBD1. With V trimmed by 5 bases and J by 4 bases, 8 bases remained unmatched. Germline assignment: CDR1 SNHLY and CDR2 FYNNEI. This CDR3 region has 15 residues. The CDR3 sequence: CASSTYRGRPTEAFF. The CDR3, as DNA: TGTGCCAGCAGTACCTACAGGGGGCGGCCCACTGAAGCTTTCTTT.

This clone came up once. V and J are TRBV15 and TRBJ2-7; possibly TRBD1 for D (6 bases). Trimming stripped 1 base from V and 1 base from J, with 11 bases between. Germline CDR1 is LNHNV and CDR2 is YYDKDF (reference sequence). The CDR3 has 15 residues. CDR3 bases: TGTGCCACCAGCAGAGCCGTTGGGACATCCTACGAGCAGTACTTC. This gives the protein CATSRAVGTSYEQYF.